This T cell receptor beta chain emerged from a study of blood T cell repertoires in COVID-19 (dated by TCRdb to 2018 to 2020). Concerning the study at large: Samples covering the acute and convalescent phases of COVID-19 were provided by collaborators in the United States, Italy and Spain. The prospective study material was composed of cDNA or gDNA derived from T cells, B-cell-depleted T cells, or PBMCs. HLA class I and class II types, where available, came from metadata supplied by the sample provider rather than from assay-based typing. A de-identified subject ID, COVID-19 status, age in years and sex were almost always included in the sample metadata. The dataset comprised deeply sampled blood TCRbeta repertoires from subjects exposed to, actively infected with, or recovered from COVID-19. Samples were obtained from the ongoing ImmuneRACE study (first 160 participants) and from approximately 1,200 subjects provided by 6 global collaborators. The repertoires were released in a freely available public database meant as a resource for research on the immune response to SARS-CoV-2.

Sequences LNHDA (CDR1) and SQIVND (CDR2) are obtained from the germline V gene (reference sequence). Inclusive of the bounding cysteine and phenylalanine, the CDR3 is 16 residues long. Of the read, only the CDR3 DNA is kept; its 48 bases are in frame from base 1. V gives up 2 bases and J gives up 0 bases, and the segment between their germline ends measures 13 bases. This clone was counted only a few times. Its antigen is unknown. No much larger clonotype is one base removed from it; base qualities were not supplied. TCRbeta CDR3 regions were amplified from genomic DNA by means of the immunoSEQ Assay, a bias-controlled multiplex PCR. As for the original processing: The number of nucleated cells in each sample was estimated from the amplification of reference gene primers within the assay. Sequence reads were collapsed and filtered to measure the absolute abundance of every unique TCRbeta CDR3 rearrangement. For each sample, productive Simpson clonality was calculated by taking the square root of Simpson's diversity index across productive rearrangements. TCRdb mirrors the immuneACCESS table, restricted to in-frame sequences. Some clones are absent from its copies; in checked studies, under half trace to an unresolved V gene, and the reason for the others is unknown. Clonal size and the V and J genes are those of that table, whereas D and trimming came from the DNA. This sample gives about 270,000 clones in total; 88% of them show up just once. About 3% of the sample is taken by the ten largest.

What the research found in general, with its limitations: How much clinical and demographic metadata was included differed by source and by participant, and the metadata was provided uncurated.

Enrolling through a virtual design, the prospective study's participants ranged in age from about 18 to 100 years and lived across roughly 24 United States geographic areas. In the prospective study, participants were assigned to cohorts based on the clinical history participants reported in a screening survey and a study questionnaire. Recovered participants in ImmuneRACE Cohort 3 were defined as having two consecutive negative NP/OP PCR tests, clearance from a healthcare professional, or resolution of symptoms. Each participant in the prospective study had whole blood, serum and a nasopharyngeal or oropharyngeal swab collected by mobile phlebotomists. Over a roughly two-month period, participants in the prospective study had the option of providing additional blood draws and questionnaires. Before DNA extraction, prospective study blood samples were shipped either frozen or at room temperature.

Sequences were obtained from PBMCs or T cells enriched from blood (not recorded which). The rearrangement joined TRBV19 to TRBJ1-2, and perhaps TRBD1 as D gene, on 6 matching bases. The sequence came from a woman between 50 and 59 years old who had recovered from COVID-19. The CDR3 protein: CASSIQPTGTNYGYTF. The nucleotide sequence reads TGTGCCAGTAGTATACAACCGACAGGCACTAACTATGGCTACACCTTC.